This is a list of T cell receptor beta chains from one sample in a study of T cell repertoires in cytomegalovirus infection. TCRdb independently ran MiXCR on the reads; one entry per CDR3 protein. The sample contains some 560,000 distinct CDR3 sequences, approximately 40% of which appear only once. Their antigens remain unidentified. Source: cultured PBMCs, taken from culture after CMV antigen stimulation. The receptors originated from a human donor in good health (CMV status not recorded). Some clones in this sample may be carry-over from other donors' samples. The CDR3 runs from the conserved cysteine through the conserved F or W. D genes are given only for firm matches. Expanded clones get a size class; other rows say once, few or many, or leave the size out.

D gene	V gene	clone size	J gene	CDR3 protein	CDR3 DNA
-	TRBV7-2	-	TRBJ1-3	CASSAQGRAKQGNTIYF	TGTGCCAGCAGCGCACAGGGAAGGGCTAAGCAAGGAAACACCATATATTTT
-	TRBV7-8	-	TRBJ1-5	CASSPRTARGYSNQPQHF	TGTGCCAGCAGTCCGAGGACTGCGCGGGGTTATAGCAATCAGCCCCAGCATTTT
-	TRBV20-1	many	TRBJ1-1	CSARSMGTPNTEAFF	TGCAGTGCTAGATCGATGGGGACACCGAACACTGAAGCTTTCTTT
-	TRBV3-1	-	TRBJ1-1	CASSQVPVGSREAFF	TGTGCCAGCAGCCAAGTCCCAGTAGGGTCCCGGGAAGCTTTCTTT
-	TRBV6-1	-	TRBJ2-2	CASSEAGVAGELFF	TGTGCCAGCAGTGAAGCTGGGGTAGCCGGGGAGCTGTTTTTT
-	TRBV4-1	-	TRBJ2-1	CASSQEGIAWFF	TGCGCCAGCAGCCAAGAAGGAATAGCGTGGTTCTTC
-	TRBV12-3/TRBV12-4	-	TRBJ1-3	CASRPQWGATGNTIYF	TGTGCCAGCAGGCCCCAGTGGGGGGCTACAGGAAACACCATATATTTT
-	TRBV19	-	TRBJ2-7	CASSSYMDSYEQYF	TGTGCCAGTAGTAGCTACATGGACTCCTACGAGCAGTACTTC
-	TRBV7-8	few	TRBJ1-6	CASSIGTYNSPLHF	TGTGCCAGCAGCATTGGGACGTATAATTCACCCCTCCACTTT
TRBD1	TRBV7-9	-	TRBJ1-6	CASRLRAFGQGGNSPLHF	TGTGCCAGCAGGCTGCGGGCCTTTGGACAGGGAGGCAATTCACCCCTCCACTTT
-	TRBV19	-	TRBJ2-4	CATRGWEAGKNIQYF	TGTGCCACCCGAGGCTGGGAGGCAGGCAAAAACATTCAGTACTTC
-	TRBV12-3/TRBV12-4	-	TRBJ1-2	CASRPGSNYGYTF	TGTGCCAGCCGCCCCGGGTCCAACTATGGCTACACCTTC
TRBD2	TRBV5-3	-	TRBJ2-1	CASSAGGRSNEQFF	TGTGCCAGCAGCGCGGGGGGGCGGAGCAATGAGCAGTTCTTC
-	TRBV7-2	many	TRBJ2-3	CASSLRERAQYF	TGTGCCAGCAGCCTACGCGAGAGGGCGCAGTATTTT
-	TRBV2	few	TRBJ1-2	CASSPSSDGYTF	TGTGCCAGCAGTCCAAGCTCCGATGGCTACACCTTC
-	TRBV20-1	-	TRBJ2-1	CSAAGLTSYNEQFF	TGCAGTGCTGCGGGACTCACTTCCTACAATGAGCAGTTCTTC